This T cell receptor (beta chain) was observed in a study of shared clonotypes between healthy human individuals. Only in-frame clones appear in the TCRdb table, and some are missing; sequencing was by immunoSEQ multiplex PCR. Of around 990,000 clones in the sample, 60% to 85% were seen once. General study results and limits: In general, naive subsets displayed greater estimated richness than memory subsets did.

The table lists this clone with a few counts. Its antigen is not identified. Per germline, CDR1 SGHRS and CDR2 YFSETQ. V shed 4 bases and J shed 4 bases, with 11 bases lying between them. The CDR3 spans 13 residues. The genes are TRBV5-1 and TRBJ1-2, with unresolved D. The sequenced sample consisted of memory CD4+ T cells from PBMCs. Sample subset: CD45RA-negative fraction. This TCR derives from a man aged 18 to 30 in good health. Some clones in this sample may be carry-over from other donors' samples. CDR3 in amino acids: CASSLDAAYGYTF. The CDR3 coding sequence is TGCGCCAGCAGCCTCGACGCAGCCTATGGCTACACCTTC.